This TCR beta chain was sequenced during a study of shared clonotypes between healthy human individuals. Turning to the study itself: The study drew on two women and three men aged 18 to 49 as donors.

This CDR3 region has 13 residues. Germline CDR1 is MGHRA and CDR2 is YSYEKL. V lost 1 base and J 5 bases, leaving 8 bases between the germline ends. Naivety among CD8 cells was defined by CD45RO negativity and positive CCR7 selection, thereby excluding terminally differentiated effector memory CD45RA+ cells. The assay was immunoSEQ multiplex PCR, and TCRdb's table has in-frame clones only and misses some. Of around 2,000,000 clones listed, approximately 95% are singletons. This clone was seen more than once but under ten times. This receptor was taken from a man in his late teens or twenties in good health. The sample was naive CD8+ T cells sorted from blood. V is TRBV4-1 and J is TRBJ1-1; D is unclear. Here the CDR3 DNA reads TGCGCCAGCAGCCAAGGAAGGTTTACTGAAGCTTTCTTT. Translating it yields CASSQGRFTEAFF.